The T cell receptor beta chain under discussion was sequenced for a study of T cells in Graves' hyperthyroidism and ophthalmopathy. Regarding the study as a whole: Ophthalmopathy prediction by the model preceded onset by a median about 6 months. Blood shared most expanded thyroid clonotypes above 0.001.

Clinical symptoms, serum thyroxine and TRAb, thyroid ultrasound and orbital computed tomography together formed the diagnostic basis. The source material, RNA transcripts, was used to amplify TCR beta CDR3 regions. During a first-round RT-PCR of the TCR CDR3, the HTBI primer set was used. MiXCR was run by TCRdb on the multiplex PCR reads, yielding one entry per CDR3 protein. The table includes 550,000 to 700,000 distinct CDR3 sequences, under 60% detected once. Many counts were recorded for this clonotype. No antigen is known for it. The CDR3 runs to 14 residues. From germline, CDR1 is SNHLY and CDR2 FYNNEI. V gave up 4 bases and J gave up 0 bases, with 9 bases separating them.

The material sequenced was peripheral blood or thyroid tissue (not recorded which). The gene calls are TRBV2 and TRBJ2-5; perhaps TRBD2 as D (5 bases). The receptor's source is an adult woman with Graves' disease, either hyperthyroidism or ophthalmopathy (not recorded which). CDR3 nucleotides: TGTGCCAGCAGTGTTTCGGACTACCAAGAGACCCAGTACTTC. Translating it yields CASSVSDYQETQYF.